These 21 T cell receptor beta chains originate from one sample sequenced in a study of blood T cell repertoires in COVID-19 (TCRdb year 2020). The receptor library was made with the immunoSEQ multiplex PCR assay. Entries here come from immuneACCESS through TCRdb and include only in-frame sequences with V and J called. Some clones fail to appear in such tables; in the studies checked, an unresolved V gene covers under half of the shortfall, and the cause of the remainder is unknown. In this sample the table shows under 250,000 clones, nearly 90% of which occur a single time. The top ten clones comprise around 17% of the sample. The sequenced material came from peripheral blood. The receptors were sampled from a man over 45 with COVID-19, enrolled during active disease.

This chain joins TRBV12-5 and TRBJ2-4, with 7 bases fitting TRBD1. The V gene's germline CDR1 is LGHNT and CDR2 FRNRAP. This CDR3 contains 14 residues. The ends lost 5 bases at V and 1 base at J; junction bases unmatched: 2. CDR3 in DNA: TGTGCTAGTGGTGAGACAGGGGCCAAAAACATTCAGTACTTC. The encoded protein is CASGETGAKNIQYF.

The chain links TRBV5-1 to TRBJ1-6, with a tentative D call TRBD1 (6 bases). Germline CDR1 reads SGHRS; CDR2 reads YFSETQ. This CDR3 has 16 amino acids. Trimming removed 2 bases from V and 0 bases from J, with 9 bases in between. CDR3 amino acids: CASSLQGTSYNSPLHF. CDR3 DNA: TGCGCCAGCAGCTTACAGGGCACCTCCTATAATTCACCCCTCCACTTT.

For the CDR3, the DNA is TGTGCCAGTACTGCCAGGGGGACTGAAGCTTTCTTT. Translating gives CASTARGTEAFF. This chain connects TRBV19 to TRBJ1-1; TRBD1 agrees at 7 bases. V lost 7 bases and J lost 5; bases outside the gene matches: 4. Germline-derived CDR1 and CDR2 are LNHDA and SQIVND (reference sequence). The CDR3 has 12 residues.

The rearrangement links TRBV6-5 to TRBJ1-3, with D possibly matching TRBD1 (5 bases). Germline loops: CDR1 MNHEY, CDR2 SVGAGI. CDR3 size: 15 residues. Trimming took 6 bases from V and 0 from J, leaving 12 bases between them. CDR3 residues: CASSGGWSSGNTIYF. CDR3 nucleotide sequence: TGTGCCAGCAGCGGGGGATGGAGCTCTGGAAACACCATATATTTT.

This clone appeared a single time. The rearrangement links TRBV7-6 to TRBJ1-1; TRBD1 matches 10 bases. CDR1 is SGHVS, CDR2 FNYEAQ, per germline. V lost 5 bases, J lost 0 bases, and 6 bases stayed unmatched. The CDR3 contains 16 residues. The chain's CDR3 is CASSRDRGRMNTEAFF. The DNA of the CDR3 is TGTGCCAGCAGCCGAGACAGGGGGCGGATGAACACTGAAGCTTTCTTT.

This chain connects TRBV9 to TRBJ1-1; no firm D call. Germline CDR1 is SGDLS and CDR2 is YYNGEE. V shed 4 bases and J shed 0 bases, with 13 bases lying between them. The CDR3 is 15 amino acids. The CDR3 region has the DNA TGTGCCAGCAGCCCCCTCACAGACATGAACACTGAAGCTTTCTTT. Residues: CASSPLTDMNTEAFF.

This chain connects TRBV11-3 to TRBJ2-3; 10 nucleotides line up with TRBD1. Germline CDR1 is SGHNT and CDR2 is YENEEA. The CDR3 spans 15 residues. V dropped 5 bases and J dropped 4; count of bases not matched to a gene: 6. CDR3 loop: CASSPSTGGPDTQYF. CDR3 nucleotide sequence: TGTGCCAGCAGCCCCTCGACAGGGGGCCCAGATACGCAGTATTTT.

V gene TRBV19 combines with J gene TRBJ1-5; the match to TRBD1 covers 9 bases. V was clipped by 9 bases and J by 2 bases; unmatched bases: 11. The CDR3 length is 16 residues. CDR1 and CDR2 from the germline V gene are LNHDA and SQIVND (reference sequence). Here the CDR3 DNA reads TGTGCCAGCTGTATTGAGGGACAGGGCGGCAATCAGCCCCAGCATTTT. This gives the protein CASCIEGQGGNQPQHF. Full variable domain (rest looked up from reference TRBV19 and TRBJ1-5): DGGITQSPKYLFRKEGQNVTLSCEQNLNHDAMYWYRQDPGQGLRLIYYSQIVNDFQKGDIAEGYSVSREKKESFPLTVTSAQKNPTAFYLCASCIEGQGGNQPQHFGDGTRLSIL.

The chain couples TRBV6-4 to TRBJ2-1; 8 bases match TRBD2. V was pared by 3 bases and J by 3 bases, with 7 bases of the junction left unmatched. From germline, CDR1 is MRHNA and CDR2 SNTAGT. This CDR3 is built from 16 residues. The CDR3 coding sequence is TGTGCCAGCAGTGAACTTAGCGGGGAGCGCTACAATGAGCAGTTCTTC. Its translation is CASSELSGERYNEQFF.

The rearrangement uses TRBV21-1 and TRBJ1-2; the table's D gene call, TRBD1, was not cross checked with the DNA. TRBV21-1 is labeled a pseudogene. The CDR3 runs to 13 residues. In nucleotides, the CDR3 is TGTGCCAGCAGCAAAGGGGCAGGGGCGATATACACCTTC. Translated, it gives CASSKGAGAIYTF.

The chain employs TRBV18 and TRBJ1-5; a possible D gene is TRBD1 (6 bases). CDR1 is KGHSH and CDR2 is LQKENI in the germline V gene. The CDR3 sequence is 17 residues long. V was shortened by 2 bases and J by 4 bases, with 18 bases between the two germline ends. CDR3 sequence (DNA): TGTGCCAGCTCACCATCACGGCCGGGGACACAGAATCAGCCCCAGCATTTT. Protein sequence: CASSPSRPGTQNQPQHF.

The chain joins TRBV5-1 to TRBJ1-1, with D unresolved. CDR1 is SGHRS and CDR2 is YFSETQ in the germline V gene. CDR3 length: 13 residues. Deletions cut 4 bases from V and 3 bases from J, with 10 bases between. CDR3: CASSPTEDTEAFF. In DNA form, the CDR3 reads TGCGCCAGCAGCCCCACCGAGGACACTGAAGCTTTCTTT.

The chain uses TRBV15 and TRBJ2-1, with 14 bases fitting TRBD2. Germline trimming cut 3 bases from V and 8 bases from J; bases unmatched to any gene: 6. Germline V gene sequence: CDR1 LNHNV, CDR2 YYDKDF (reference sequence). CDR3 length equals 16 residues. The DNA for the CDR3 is TGTGCCACCAGCAGCGGACTAGCGGGAGGTTTAGATGAGCAGTTCTTC. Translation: CATSSGLAGGLDEQFF.

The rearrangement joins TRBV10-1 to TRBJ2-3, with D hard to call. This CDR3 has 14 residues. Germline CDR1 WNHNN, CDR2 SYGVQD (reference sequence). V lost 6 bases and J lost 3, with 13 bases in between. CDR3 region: CASSDPSLTDTQYF. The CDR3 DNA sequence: TGCGCCAGCAGCGATCCCTCACTGACAGATACGCAGTATTTT.

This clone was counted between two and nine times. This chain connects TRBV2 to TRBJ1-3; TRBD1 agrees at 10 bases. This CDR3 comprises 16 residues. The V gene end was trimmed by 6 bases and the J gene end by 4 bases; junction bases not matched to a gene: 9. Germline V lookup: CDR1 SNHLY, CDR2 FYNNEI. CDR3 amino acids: CASSPRGTGAGNTIYF. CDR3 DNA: TGTGCCAGCAGCCCACGTGGGACAGGGGCAGGAAACACCATATATTTT. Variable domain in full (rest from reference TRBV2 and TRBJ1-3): EPEVTQTPSHQVTQMGQEVILRCVPISNHLYFYWYRQILGQKVEFLVSFYNNEISEKSEIFDDQFSVERPDGSNFTLKIRSTKLEDSAMYFCASSPRGTGAGNTIYFGEGSWLTVV.

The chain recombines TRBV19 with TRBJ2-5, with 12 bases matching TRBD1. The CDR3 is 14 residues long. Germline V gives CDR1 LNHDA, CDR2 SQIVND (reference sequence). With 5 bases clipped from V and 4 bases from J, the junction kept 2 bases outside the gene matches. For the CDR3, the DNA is TGTGCCAGTAGTGGGGACAGGGGGCGAGAGACCCAGTACTTC. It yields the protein CASSGDRGRETQYF.

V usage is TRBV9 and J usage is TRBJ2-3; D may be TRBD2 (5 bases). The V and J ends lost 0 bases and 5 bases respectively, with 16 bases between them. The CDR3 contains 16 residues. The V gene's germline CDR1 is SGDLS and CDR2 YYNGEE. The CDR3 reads CASSVGWSGGGDTQYF. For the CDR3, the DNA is TGTGCCAGCAGCGTAGGTTGGAGCGGTGGTGGAGATACGCAGTATTTT.

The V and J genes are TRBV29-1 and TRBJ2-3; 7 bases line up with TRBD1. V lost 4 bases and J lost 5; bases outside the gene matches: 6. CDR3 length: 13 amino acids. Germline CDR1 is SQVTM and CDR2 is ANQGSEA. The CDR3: CSVVRGPEDTQYF. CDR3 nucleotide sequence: TGCAGCGTTGTTAGGGGGCCTGAAGATACGCAGTATTTT.

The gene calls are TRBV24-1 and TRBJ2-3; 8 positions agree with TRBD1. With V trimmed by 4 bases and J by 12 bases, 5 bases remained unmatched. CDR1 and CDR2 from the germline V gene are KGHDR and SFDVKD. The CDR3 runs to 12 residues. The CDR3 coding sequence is TGTGCCACCAGTGACCGGACAGGGTTACAGTATTTT. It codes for CATSDRTGLQYF.

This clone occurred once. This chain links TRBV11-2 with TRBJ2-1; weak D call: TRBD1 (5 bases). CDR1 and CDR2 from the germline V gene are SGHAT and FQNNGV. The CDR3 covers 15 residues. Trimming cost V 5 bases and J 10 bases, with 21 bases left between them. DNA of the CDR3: TGTGCCAGCAGCCCCCGGACACGGTTCTACGGAGAGCAGTTCTTC. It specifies CASSPRTRFYGEQFF.

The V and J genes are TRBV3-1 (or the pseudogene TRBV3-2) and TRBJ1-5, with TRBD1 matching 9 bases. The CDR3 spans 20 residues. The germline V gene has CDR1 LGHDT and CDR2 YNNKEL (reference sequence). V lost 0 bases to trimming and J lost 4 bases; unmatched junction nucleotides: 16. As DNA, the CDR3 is TGTGCCAGCAGCCAAGAGGCGGGACAGGGCTTTCCGCGGGGAAATCAGCCCCAGCATTTT. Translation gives CASSQEAGQGFPRGNQPQHF.